This T cell receptor beta chain originates from a study of T cells expressing NK-cell markers (dated by TCRdb to 2020 to 2021). With regard to the full study: Three sorted T-cell subsets (CD3+CD56+NKG2C+, CD3+CD56+NKG2C- and CD3+CD56-NKG2C+) from fewer than 10 donors had their TCR beta-chain repertoires profiled. Of the eight sequenced donors, seven were found to be HCMV-seropositive and one was found to be HCMV-seronegative. Randomly selected healthy volunteers, three men and five women, were used as the eight sequenced donors. Illumina HiSeq 2000/2500, MiSeq or NextSeq was used to sequence libraries as 2 x 150 bp reads. The paper as a whole reports these results and caveats: In six donors, the dominant CD3+CD56+NKG2C+ clonotypes were among the top 10 CD8+ clonotypes and accounted for roughly 1.0-8% of CD8+ T cells. Those dominant clonotypes were again the most abundant among CD3+CD56-NKG2C+ cells in four donors, at roughly 25-60.1%. It remained unclear whether the expanded NKG2C-expressing T cell clones were specific for HCMV antigens.

The instrument given in TCRdb is Illumina HiSeq 2000. TCR beta cDNA libraries were made by 5'RACE template switching that added a universal primer site and unique molecular identifiers. cDNA synthesis was primed from the TCR beta constant segment and was followed by two successive PCR amplification steps. Per the source publication's procedure: MIGEC was used to demultiplex reads and group the reads by UMI, and MiTCR was used to assemble and quantify clonotypes. Only TCR cDNA sequences supported by at least two reads were kept to exclude erroneous sequences. The tcR package was used for downstream repertoire analysis, with clonotypes matched between fractions based on CDR3 nucleotide sequence plus V segment. VDJmatch was used to annotate antigen specificity against VDJdb, with one amino acid substitution in CDR3 permitted. TCRdb reprocessed the reads and lists each CDR3 protein sequence as a single entry, with no DNA. The V and J calls follow TCRdb's processing rather than the paper's. This sample's listing comprises tens of thousands of distinct CDR3 sequences. The top ten constitute about 55% of the sample.

As concerns this clonotype: Its target antigen remains unknown.

A commercial ELISA kit detecting HCMV-specific IgG in serum was used to determine HCMV serostatus. Peripheral blood mononuclear cells were isolated from blood by Ficoll density gradient centrifugation. The germline V gene (reference sequence) specifies MNHEY as CDR1 and SMNVEV as CDR2. From the cysteine up to the phenylalanine, the CDR3 has a length of 16 residues. DNA is not recorded here. The material sequenced was blood T cells: a sorted CD56 or NKG2C T cell subset, CD4+ or CD8+ T cells, or bulk PBMC T cells (not recorded which). This sequence was found in a woman aged 18-69 years in good health. This chain joins TRBV27 to TRBJ1-5. The CDR3 loop reads CASSSIGEFGNQPQHF.